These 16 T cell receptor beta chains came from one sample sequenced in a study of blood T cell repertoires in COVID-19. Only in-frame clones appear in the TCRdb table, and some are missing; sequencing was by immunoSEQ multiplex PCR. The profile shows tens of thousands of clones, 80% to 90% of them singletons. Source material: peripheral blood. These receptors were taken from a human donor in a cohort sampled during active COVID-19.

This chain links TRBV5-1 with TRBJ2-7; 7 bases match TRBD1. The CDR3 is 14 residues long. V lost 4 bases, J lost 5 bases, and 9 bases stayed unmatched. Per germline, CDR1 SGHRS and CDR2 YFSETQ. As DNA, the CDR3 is TGCGCCAGCAGCCCCACGACAGGGCTGGACGAGCAGTACTTC. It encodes CASSPTTGLDEQYF.

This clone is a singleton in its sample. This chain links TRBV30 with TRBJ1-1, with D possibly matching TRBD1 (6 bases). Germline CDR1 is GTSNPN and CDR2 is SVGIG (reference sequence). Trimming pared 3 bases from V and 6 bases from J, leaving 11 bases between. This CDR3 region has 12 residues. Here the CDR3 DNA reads TGTGCCTGGAGGAGGGGGGGTTCTGAAGCTTTCTTT. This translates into CAWRRGGSEAFF. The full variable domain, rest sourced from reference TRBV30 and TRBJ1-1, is SQTIHQWPATLVQPVGSPLSLECTVEGTSNPNLYWYRQAAGRGLQLLFYSVGIGQISSEVPQNLSASRPQDRQFILSSKKLLLSDSGFYLCAWRRGGSEAFFGQGTRLTVV.

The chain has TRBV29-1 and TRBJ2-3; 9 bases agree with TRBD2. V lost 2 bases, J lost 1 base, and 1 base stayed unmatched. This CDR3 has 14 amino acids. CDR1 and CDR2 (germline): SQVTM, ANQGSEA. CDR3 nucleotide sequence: TGCAGCGTTGAAATAGCGGGGGGCACAGATACGCAGTATTTT. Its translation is CSVEIAGGTDTQYF.

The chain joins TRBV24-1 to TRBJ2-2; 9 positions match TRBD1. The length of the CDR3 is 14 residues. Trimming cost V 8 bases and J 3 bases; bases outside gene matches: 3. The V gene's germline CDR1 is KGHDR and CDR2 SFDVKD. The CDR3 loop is CATKGDRDTGELFF. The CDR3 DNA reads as TGTGCCACCAAGGGGGACAGGGACACCGGGGAGCTGTTTTTT.

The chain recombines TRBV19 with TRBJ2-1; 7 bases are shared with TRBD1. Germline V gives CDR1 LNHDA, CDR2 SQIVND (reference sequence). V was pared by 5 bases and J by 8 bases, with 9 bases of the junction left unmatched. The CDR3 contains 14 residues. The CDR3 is CASSLGTALDEQFF. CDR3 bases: TGTGCCAGTAGTCTCGGGACAGCCCTAGATGAGCAGTTCTTC.

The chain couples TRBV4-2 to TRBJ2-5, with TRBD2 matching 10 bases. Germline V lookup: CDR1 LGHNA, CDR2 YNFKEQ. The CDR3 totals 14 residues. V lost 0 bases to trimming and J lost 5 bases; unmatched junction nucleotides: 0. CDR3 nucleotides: TGTGCCAGCAGCCAAGAGGGACTAGCGGAGACCCAGTACTTC. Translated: CASSQEGLAETQYF.

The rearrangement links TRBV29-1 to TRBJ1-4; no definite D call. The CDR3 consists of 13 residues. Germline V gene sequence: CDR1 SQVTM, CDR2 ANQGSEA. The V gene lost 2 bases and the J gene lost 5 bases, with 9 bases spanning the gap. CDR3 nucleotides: TGCAGCGTTGAATTCGGGATAAATGAAAAACTGTTTTTT. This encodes CSVEFGINEKLFF.

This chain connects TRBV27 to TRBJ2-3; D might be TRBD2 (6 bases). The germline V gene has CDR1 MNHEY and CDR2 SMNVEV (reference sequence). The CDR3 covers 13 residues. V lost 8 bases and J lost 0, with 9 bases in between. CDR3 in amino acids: CASGRGSTDTQYF. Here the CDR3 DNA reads TGTGCCAGCGGGCGGGGAAGCACAGATACGCAGTATTTT.

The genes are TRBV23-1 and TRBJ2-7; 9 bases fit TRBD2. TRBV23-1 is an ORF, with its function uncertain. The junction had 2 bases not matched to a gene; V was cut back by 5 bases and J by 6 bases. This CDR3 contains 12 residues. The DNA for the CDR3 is TGCGCCAGCAGTGGCGGGGGGGTCGAGCAGTACTTC. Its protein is CASSGGGVEQYF.

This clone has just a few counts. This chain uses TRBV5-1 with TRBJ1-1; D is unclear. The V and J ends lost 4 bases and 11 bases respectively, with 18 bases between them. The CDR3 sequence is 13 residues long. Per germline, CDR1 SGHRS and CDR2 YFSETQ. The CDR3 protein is CASSPLGRESAFF. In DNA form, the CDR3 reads TGCGCCAGCAGCCCCCTCGGCCGGGAGAGTGCTTTCTTT.

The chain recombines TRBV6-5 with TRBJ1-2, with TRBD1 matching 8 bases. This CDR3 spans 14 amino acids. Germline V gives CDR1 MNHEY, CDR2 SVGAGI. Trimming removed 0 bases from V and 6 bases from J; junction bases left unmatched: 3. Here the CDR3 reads CASSYSTGEDGYTF. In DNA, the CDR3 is TGTGCCAGCAGTTACTCGACAGGGGAGGATGGCTACACCTTC.

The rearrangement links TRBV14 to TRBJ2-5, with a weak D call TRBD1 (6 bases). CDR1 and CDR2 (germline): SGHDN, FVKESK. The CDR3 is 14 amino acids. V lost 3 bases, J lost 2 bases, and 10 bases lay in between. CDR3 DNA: TGTGCCAGCAGCCATCGACAGGTACAAGAGACCCAGTACTTC. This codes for CASSHRQVQETQYF.

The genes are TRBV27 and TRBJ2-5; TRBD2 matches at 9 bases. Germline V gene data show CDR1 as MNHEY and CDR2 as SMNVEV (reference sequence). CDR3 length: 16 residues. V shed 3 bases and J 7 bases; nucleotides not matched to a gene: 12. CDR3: CASSLNSAGGLGTQYF. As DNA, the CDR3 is TGTGCCAGCAGTTTGAATTCGGCGGGGGGGCTGGGGACCCAGTACTTC.

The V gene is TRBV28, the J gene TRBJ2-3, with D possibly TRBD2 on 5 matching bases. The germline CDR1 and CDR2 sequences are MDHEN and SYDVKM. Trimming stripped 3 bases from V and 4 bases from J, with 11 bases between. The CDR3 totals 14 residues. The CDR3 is CASSFIASPDTQYF. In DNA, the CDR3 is TGTGCCAGCAGTTTTATAGCGAGCCCAGATACGCAGTATTTT.

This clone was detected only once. The CDR3 here is CATSDTSAESYNEQFF. The CDR3 DNA follows: TGTGCCACCAGTGATACGAGCGCCGAATCCTACAATGAGCAGTTCTTC. The V call is TRBV24-1, the J call TRBJ2-1; D gene ambiguous. The CDR3 has 16 residues. V dropped 3 bases and J dropped 1 base, with 12 bases sitting between them. CDR1 is KGHDR, CDR2 SFDVKD, per germline.

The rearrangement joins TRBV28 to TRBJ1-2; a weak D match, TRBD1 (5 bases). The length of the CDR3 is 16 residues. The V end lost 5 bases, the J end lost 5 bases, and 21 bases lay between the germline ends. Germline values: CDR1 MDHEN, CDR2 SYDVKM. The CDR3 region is CASSTQGFRGGYGYTF. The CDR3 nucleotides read TGTGCCAGCAGTACCCAAGGATTTCGGGGGGGGTATGGCTACACCTTC.